This T cell receptor beta chain emerged from a study of vaccination and CD4 T cells after COVID-19. Regarding the study as a whole: Reactive clone data from convalescent patients indicated a median of about 88% appearing only post-vaccination.

A word on this clonotype: What it recognizes is unknown.

Germline CDR1 reads DFQATT; CDR2 reads SNEGSKA (reference sequence). V dropped 3 bases and J dropped 4; count of bases not matched to a gene: 8. The length of the CDR3 is 16 residues. Treatment: 10-day PBMC culture with coronavirus spike peptide pools or control peptides (ViraFEST assay). ViraFEST expanded antigen-specific T cells with peptide pools, then sequenced TCRs. Sequencing of cultured CD4+ T cell DNA used the Oncomine TCR Beta short-read assay. TCRdb independently ran MiXCR on the PCR reads; one entry per CDR3 protein. This table holds 15,000 to 20,000 distinct CDR3 sequences, about half found once.

The origin of this receptor is a human donor who had recovered from COVID-19. The sample here was CD4+ T cells from blood, cultured in vitro, taken before SARS-CoV-2 vaccination. This chain uses TRBV20-1 with TRBJ2-1, with 11 bases that match TRBD2. The CDR3 coding sequence is TGCAGTGCTAGTCCCCCGACTAGCGGGAAATACAATGAGCAGTTCTTC. Translating gives CSASPPTSGKYNEQFF.